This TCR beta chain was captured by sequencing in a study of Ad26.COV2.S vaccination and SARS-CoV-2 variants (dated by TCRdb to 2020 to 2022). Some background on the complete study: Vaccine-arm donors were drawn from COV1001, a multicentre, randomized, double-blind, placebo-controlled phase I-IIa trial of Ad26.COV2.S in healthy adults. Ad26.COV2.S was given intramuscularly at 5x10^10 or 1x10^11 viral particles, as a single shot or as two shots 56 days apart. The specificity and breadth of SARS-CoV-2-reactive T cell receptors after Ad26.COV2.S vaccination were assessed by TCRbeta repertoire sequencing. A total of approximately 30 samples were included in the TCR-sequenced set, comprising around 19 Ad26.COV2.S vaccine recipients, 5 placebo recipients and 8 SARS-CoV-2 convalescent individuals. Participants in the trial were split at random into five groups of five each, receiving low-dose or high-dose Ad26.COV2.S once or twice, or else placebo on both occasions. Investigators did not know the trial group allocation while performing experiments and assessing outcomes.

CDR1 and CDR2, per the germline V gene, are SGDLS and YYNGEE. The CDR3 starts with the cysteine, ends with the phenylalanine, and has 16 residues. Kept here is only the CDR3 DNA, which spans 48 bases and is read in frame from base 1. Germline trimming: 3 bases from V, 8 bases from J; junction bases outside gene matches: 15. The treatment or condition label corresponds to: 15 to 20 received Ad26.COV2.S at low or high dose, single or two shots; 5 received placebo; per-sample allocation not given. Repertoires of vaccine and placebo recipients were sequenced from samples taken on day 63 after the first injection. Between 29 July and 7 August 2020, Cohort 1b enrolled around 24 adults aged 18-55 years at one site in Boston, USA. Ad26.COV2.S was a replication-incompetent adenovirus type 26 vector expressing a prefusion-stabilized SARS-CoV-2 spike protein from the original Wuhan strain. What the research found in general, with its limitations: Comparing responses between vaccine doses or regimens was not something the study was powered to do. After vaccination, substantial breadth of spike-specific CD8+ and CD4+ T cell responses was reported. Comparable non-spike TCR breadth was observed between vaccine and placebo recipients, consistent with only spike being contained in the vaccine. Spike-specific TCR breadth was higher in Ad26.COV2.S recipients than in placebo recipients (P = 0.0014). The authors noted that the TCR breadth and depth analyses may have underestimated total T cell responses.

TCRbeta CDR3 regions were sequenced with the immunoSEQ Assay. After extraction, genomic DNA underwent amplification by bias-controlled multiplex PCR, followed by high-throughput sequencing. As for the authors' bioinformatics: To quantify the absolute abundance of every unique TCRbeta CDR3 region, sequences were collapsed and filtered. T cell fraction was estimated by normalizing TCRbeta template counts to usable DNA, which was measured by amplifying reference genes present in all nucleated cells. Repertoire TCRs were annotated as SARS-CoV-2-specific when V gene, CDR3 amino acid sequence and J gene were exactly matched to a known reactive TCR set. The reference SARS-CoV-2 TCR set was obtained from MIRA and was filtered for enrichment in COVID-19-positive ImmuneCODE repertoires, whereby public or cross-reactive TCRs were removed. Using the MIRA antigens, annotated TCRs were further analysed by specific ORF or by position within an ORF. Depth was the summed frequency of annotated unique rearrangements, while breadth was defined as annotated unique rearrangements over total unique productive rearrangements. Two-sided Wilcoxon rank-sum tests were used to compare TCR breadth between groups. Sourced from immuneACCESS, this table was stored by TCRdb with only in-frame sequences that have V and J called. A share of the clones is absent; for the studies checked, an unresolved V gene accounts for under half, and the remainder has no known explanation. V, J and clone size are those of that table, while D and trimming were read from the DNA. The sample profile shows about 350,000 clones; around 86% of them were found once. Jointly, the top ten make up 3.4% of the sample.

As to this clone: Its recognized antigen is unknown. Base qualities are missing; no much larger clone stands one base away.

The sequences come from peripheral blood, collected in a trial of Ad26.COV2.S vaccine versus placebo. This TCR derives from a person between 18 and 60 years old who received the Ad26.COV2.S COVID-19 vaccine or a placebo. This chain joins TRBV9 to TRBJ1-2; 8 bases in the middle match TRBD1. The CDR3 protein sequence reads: CASSATQGTGGRGYTF. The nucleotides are TGTGCCAGCAGCGCAACCCAAGGGACAGGTGGAAGGGGCTACACCTTC.